This T cell receptor beta chain was recorded in a study of shared clonotypes between healthy human individuals. Points from the study as a whole: Clonotypes not shared had lower generation probabilities than those common to all four donors.

This table comes from immunoSEQ multiplex PCR, and its TCRdb copy is limited to in-frame clones, with some not included. The sample records over a million clones, about 80% being singletons. From germline, CDR1 is MNHNS and CDR2 SASEGT. Trimming shortened V by 3 bases and J by 2 bases, and 8 bases separated the two germline ends. The CDR3 consists of 13 residues. Worth noting for this clone: Its antigen is unidentified.

This receptor was identified in a man aged 18 to 35 in good health. The rearrangement uses TRBV6-1 and TRBJ2-7; no reliable D call. The specimen sequenced was memory CD4+ T cells sorted from blood. Subset reported: CD45RA-negative fraction. Here the CDR3 reads CASSDFGTYEQYF. The CDR3 DNA is TGTGCCAGCAGTGATTTTGGAACCTACGAGCAGTACTTC.